This T cell receptor beta chain stems from a study of blood T cell repertoires in COVID-19. Turning to the study itself: The origin of the acute and convalescent COVID-19 samples was the United States, Italy and Spain. In each case, the material was cDNA or gDNA derived from T cells, B-cell-depleted T cells, or PBMCs.

CDR3 length: 14 residues. Looked up from germline, CDR1 is SGHRS and CDR2 is YFSETQ. In the original analysis: Reference gene primer amplification gave estimated nucleated cell counts. Generated by immunoSEQ multiplex PCR, the TCRdb table keeps only in-frame clones and is missing some. V and J calls plus clone size are reproduced from that table; the DNA served to infer D and trimming. The table includes approximately 63,000 clones, 70% to 90% detected once. Turning to this clone: The junction departs from the called germline gene at one end, perhaps through a read error.

Sequenced input: peripheral blood. The V and J genes are TRBV5-1 and TRBJ2-7; D may be TRBD1 (6 bases). This clonotype was obtained from a woman of 80 years or more with active COVID-19. This CDR3 reads CASSTQGPGPSFFF. CDR3 in DNA: TGCGCCAGCAGCACACAGGGACCGGGCCCTTCGTTTTTCTTC.